This paragraph covers one T cell receptor (beta chain) sequence. As yet, its antigen is unknown. The sample comes from a study of PD-1 blockade in classical Hodgkin lymphoma. Background on the study: It was nivolumab at 3 mg/kg, given intravenously every 2 weeks, that patients received.

In every patient, relapse followed autologous stem cell transplantation, while exposure to brentuximab vedotin differed. Patients' outcomes at their best amounted to complete response, partial response or progressive disease. The data were produced by immunoSEQ multiplex PCR, yet TCRdb's version contains in-frame clones alone and is incomplete. The table lists 40,000 to 50,000 clones, 76% of them singletons. Overall study results and limits: Newly diagnosed patients were reported to start with lower TCR diversity than healthy donors. Patients with a complete response exhibited baseline diversity comparable to newly diagnosed patients.

This receptor was taken from a human donor with classical Hodgkin lymphoma. The input for sequencing was peripheral blood mononuclear cells (PBMCs), taken at baseline.

The CDR3 spells CASSERGKSYEQYF. In DNA, the CDR3 is TGCGCCAGCAGTGAGAGGGGAAAATCCTACGAGCAGTACTTC. The chain joins TRBV10-2 to TRBJ2-7; D might be TRBD1 (5 bases). CDR3 length: 14 residues. CDR1 and CDR2 from the germline V gene are WSHSY and SAAADI. V lost 2 bases to trimming and J lost 1 base, with 9 bases between them.